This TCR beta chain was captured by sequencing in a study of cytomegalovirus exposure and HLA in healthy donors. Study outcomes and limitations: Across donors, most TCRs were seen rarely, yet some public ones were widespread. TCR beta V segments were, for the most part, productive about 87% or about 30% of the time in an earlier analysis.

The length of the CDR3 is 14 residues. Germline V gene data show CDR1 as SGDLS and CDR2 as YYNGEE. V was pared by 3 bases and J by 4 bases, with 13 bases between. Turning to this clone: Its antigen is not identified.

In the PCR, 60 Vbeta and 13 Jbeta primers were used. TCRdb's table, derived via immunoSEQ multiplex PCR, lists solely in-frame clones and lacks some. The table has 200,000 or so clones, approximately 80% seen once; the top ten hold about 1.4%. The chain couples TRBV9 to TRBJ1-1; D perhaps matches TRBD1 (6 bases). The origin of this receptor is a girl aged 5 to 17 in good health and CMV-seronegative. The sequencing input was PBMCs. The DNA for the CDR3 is TGTGCCAGCAGCGCGGGGACATTAGCCACTGAAGCTTTCTTT. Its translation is CASSAGTLATEAFF.